Detailed here is one TCR beta chain. Its antigen is unknown. Per-base qualities were not stored, and no clone one base away is much larger. The germline ends are 10 bases apart after V is trimmed by 1 base and J by 6 bases. CDR1 and CDR2 (SGHDN, FVKESK) derive from the germline V gene. The CDR3 spans 13 residues, from the cysteine through the phenylalanine. Only the CDR3 DNA is retained, 39 bases long and in frame from the first base. In total, roughly 670 healthy bone marrow donors made up the cohort. All cohort members were sampled while nominally healthy, although unrecorded immune exposures were likely present. The donor tested CMV seronegative and was one of the 352 seronegative cohort members. Each donor provided a peripheral blood sample, and peripheral blood mononuclear cells were used for TCR beta sequencing. Genomic DNA extraction from the blood cell samples was performed with the Qiagen DNeasy Blood Extraction Kit.

The data were taken from a study of cytomegalovirus exposure and HLA in healthy donors (dated by TCRdb to the late 2010s). For the study in its entirety: An earlier analysis of some 600 of the donors reported 276 Gb of sequence data and about 120 million unique TCR beta sequences obtained from around 170 million T cells. Both class I and class II loci were covered by HLA typing, at four-digit resolution. Among some 400 genotyped donors of the cohort, an average of about 240,000 unique TCR beta nucleotide sequences were sequenced per donor, roughly 20% of them non-productive. In a later analysis, previously published TCR beta repertoires from about 670 donors were re-analyzed and high-resolution HLA genotyping was added so that TCR occurrence patterns could be studied. Typing coverage differed by locus: A, B, C, DRB1 and DQB1 were typed in about 629-630 donors, DQA1 in 500 to 550, DPA1 in 600 to 610, and DPB1 in approximately 450. About 280 gigabases of sequencing data and around 90 million unique TCR sequences made up an early release that covered approximately 650 HLA-typed donors. Alongside the repertoire data, information on donor age, sex, ethnicity and CMV serostatus was compiled. Rather than using new phenotypic data, the later analysis identified candidate immune exposures from TCR beta sequences and from how often those sequences occurred across donors. An earlier analysis of some 600 of the donors applied high-throughput TCR beta sequencing to assess whether each TCR beta V gene segment acted as functional or pseudogenic. Five DR-DQ haplotypes were treated as single units for association and clustering because of strong linkage in the cohort. The aim of the study was to test whether cataloging public T cell receptors could identify signatures of past pathogen exposure. High-throughput TCR immunosequencing, statistical association of individual TCRs with disease status, and machine learning were combined to predict cytomegalovirus infection status. All discovery cohort repertoires had been generated on a single sequencing platform. In a later genetic analysis, genome-wide SNP genotypes for about three fifths of the roughly 670 donors were used, and that subset was treated as a discovery cohort. Along with the roughly 610-subject first cohort, a separate validation cohort of over a hundred different subjects was used. The study used immunosequencing to profile the T cell repertoires of several hundred subjects and linked those repertoires to cytomegalovirus serostatus. Of the 398 genotyped donors, approximately 82% fell in the genetic ancestry cluster associated with self-reported Caucasian donors.

To prepare the library, the immunoSEQ multiplex PCR assay was applied. For the multiplex PCR, a mixture combining 60 forward primers for TCR Vbeta segments and 13 reverse primers for TCR Jbeta segments was used. The CDR3 region of rearranged TCR beta genes was amplified from genomic DNA with a multiplex PCR assay. On the Illumina HiSeq System, the amplified TCR beta libraries were sequenced as 87-base-pair reads. As for the original processing: A later analysis counted tens of millions of unique TCR beta chains across the 600 to 850 repertoires, and roughly 11 million of these chains were shared by at least two donors. A nearest-neighbor algorithm error-corrected the raw reads and collapsed the reads into unique sequences, merging closely related sequences to remove PCR and sequencing errors. Alignment of CDR3 sequences to IMGT reference sequences was used to assign V, D and J gene segments. For a sequence to be retained, a match of at least six nucleotides to both a V gene segment and a J gene segment was required. Rearrangements were classified as productive when the CDR3 lacked stop codons and remained in frame with V and J, and all other rearrangements were classified as non-productive. CDR3 was defined according to IMGT convention as the region running from the second conserved V-encoded cysteine to the conserved J-encoded phenylalanine. Sequences without an unambiguous match to a single V gene segment were excluded from the earlier analysis of several hundred of the donors. An earlier analysis of 500 to 700 of the donors classified V segments as functional when productive rearrangements were above 56.7% and as segregating when the standard deviation between donors was above 5%. A statistical classification framework was built for diagnosing cytomegalovirus status from the catalog of TCR beta chain sequences. A later analysis assigned V and J genes by comparing TCR nucleotide sequences with IMGT/GENE-DB human TR gene sequences. The TCRdist pipeline was used in a later analysis to assign CDR3 sequences and most-parsimonious VDJ recombination scenarios. A later analysis defined each TCR beta chain by its CDR3 amino acid sequence plus V-gene family, and excluded reads lacking a unique V-gene family. In a later analysis, 500 to 700 highly shared, low-generation-probability nucleotide sequences were removed to address suspected cross-contamination and a sequencing artifact. For each public chain, a later analysis derived a clonal expansion index from normalized ranks of inferred template counts within each repertoire. A later analysis computed generation probabilities with a VDJ recombination model fitted to out-of-frame rearrangements, and checked the results against IGoR. Hypergeometric tests were used in a later analysis to score TCR-TCR, TCR-HLA and TCR-CMV co-occurrence, with a repertoire-size bias correction applied to the TCR pairs. In a later analysis, false discovery rates were estimated by permuting HLA or CMV assignments 20 times. In a later analysis, co-occurring TCRs were grouped using DBSCAN, and TCRdist sequence similarity was added for clustering within HLA-allele-positive subsets. Repertoires with fewer than 30,000 or more than 120,000 public chains were left out of co-occurrence clustering, as were about five repertoires with anomalous nucleotide sharing. TCRdb took this table from immuneACCESS and kept in-frame rearrangements with V and J called. Such tables lack part of the clones; where checked against another copy, unresolved V genes explain under half of the gap, and the rest is unexplained. V and J calls and clone size are copied from that table; D and trimming were computed from the DNA. In all, the sample holds some 150,000 clones, and around 79% of those were seen once. The ten top clones hold about 4.5% of the sample.

General study outcomes and caveats: Because HLA typing was unavailable for some donors at each locus, only the typed subset was used in association tests. Several of the top co-occurrence clusters appeared to be linked to parvovirus B19, influenza, CMV and Epstein-Barr virus, according to a later analysis. According to a later genetic analysis, donors in an Asian-associated ancestry cluster had fewer N-insertions in productive TCRs than the roughly 660-donor mean. A cluster of highly shared sequence variants was judged likely to represent a technical artifact of the sequencing pipeline. Most TCR sequences were seen in very few donors, while some public TCRs were found in many individuals. The presence/absence analyses assumed that sequencing depth was roughly uniform across donors, and that assumption may not be true. The earlier analysis of 587 of the donors excluded roughly 17 rarely observed V segments, including chromosome 9 orphons, because counts were too low. It was suggested by the authors that the approach could potentially be generalized to other disease states and immunological phenotypes. In a later analysis, most CMV-associated TCR beta chains were found to appear HLA-restricted, with HLA associations seemingly driven largely by CMV exposure. In a later analysis, the rate of TCR association differed among HLA loci, with DRB1 alleles having the most associated TCRs and HLA-C alleles having the fewest. Immune exposure information for the cohort was limited to CMV serostatus. In a later genetic analysis, a missense DCLRE1C variant was associated with V-gene and J-gene trimming of TCR beta chains, and the association was replicated in an independent cohort. In a later analysis, HLA-associated TCR beta chains showed more clonal expansion and lower generation probabilities than non-associated chains that were equally common. Only TCR beta chains were sequenced in this cohort, and the absence of alpha or paired-chain data limited detectable features. A further reported finding was that TCR beta sequences accurately predicted the HLA-A and HLA-B alleles for most subjects in the first cohort. The study gave a list of about 150 TCR beta chains associated with cytomegalovirus. Broadly in line with IMGT annotations, most TCR beta V segments showed up in productive rearrangements about 90% or about 30% of the time in an earlier analysis of 450 to 750 of the donors. A few of the identified cytomegalovirus-associated TCR beta chains were confirmed in vitro to be specific for cytomegalovirus antigens. Correlated functional status among segregating V segments might reflect linkage disequilibrium, but an unknown experimental factor could not be ruled out. Strong co-occurrence of HLA alleles, especially DR and DQ, made assigning TCR associations to individual alleles difficult. The classifier was reported to diagnose cytomegalovirus status with high specificity and sensitivity in both the original cohort and the validation cohort. Some IMGT-functional V segments, including TRBV6-2 and TRBV6-3, could not be told apart with the 87-base-pair reads, so those segments were excluded. In a later analysis, more than 15,000 TCR beta sequences were associated with specific HLA alleles at a false discovery rate of 0.05.

This clonotype originated in a man between 35 and 55 years old in good health and CMV-seronegative. Material: PBMCs. The chain was built from TRBV14 and TRBJ2-7, and TRBD2 may be the D gene, going by 5 matching bases. CDR3 protein: CASSQVGVPEQYF. The bases read TGTGCCAGCAGCCAAGTCGGGGTCCCCGAGCAGTACTTC.